Below, 8 T cell receptor beta chains from the same sample are listed, as sequenced in a study of blood T cell repertoires in COVID-19 (TCRdb year 2020). The library was generated by the immunoSEQ multiplex PCR assay. TCRdb mirrors the immuneACCESS table, restricted to in-frame sequences. Some clones are absent from its copies; in checked studies, under half trace to an unresolved V gene, and the reason for the others is unknown. The sample data list some 200,000 clones, and about nine tenths of these were observed just once. 5.5% to 7% of the sample goes to the ten largest clones. The sequencing input was peripheral blood. These receptors were taken from a man older than 75 with acute or convalescent COVID-19.

The genes are TRBV28 and TRBJ2-5; 8 nucleotides align to TRBD2. The CDR3 runs 13 residues. V was pared by 6 bases and J by 5 bases, with 5 bases of the junction left unmatched. CDR1 and CDR2 (germline): MDHEN, SYDVKM. The CDR3 spells CASSGRVAETQYF. The CDR3 coding sequence is TGTGCCAGCAGCGGGAGGGTTGCTGAGACCCAGTACTTC.

The chain has TRBV6-1 and TRBJ2-7; 8 bases line up with TRBD1. Germline V CDR1 and CDR2: MNHNS, SASEGT. The CDR3 spans 14 residues. With V trimmed by 3 bases and J by 2 bases, 3 bases remained unmatched. CDR3: CASSDDRGPYEQYV. The DNA of the CDR3 is TGTGCCAGCAGTGATGACAGGGGTCCCTACGAGCAGTACGTC.

This clone was picked up one time. The rearrangement joins TRBV19 to TRBJ1-2; possible D gene TRBD1, 6 bases. Germline CDR1 reads LNHDA; CDR2 reads SQIVND (reference sequence). The CDR3 spans 14 residues. V was clipped by 9 bases and J by 6 bases, with 20 bases between them. The DNA for the CDR3 is TGTGCCAGCCGAGAACAGGGAATCGTTAATGGCTACACCTTC. Its protein product is CASREQGIVNGYTF.

This clone was detected only a few times. The chain is built from TRBV7-2 and TRBJ2-1, with TRBD1 identical over 8 bases. The CDR3 consists of 15 residues. The ends lost 3 bases at V and 4 bases at J; junction bases unmatched: 5. Looked up from germline, CDR1 is SGHTA and CDR2 is FQGNSA. CDR3 sequence (DNA): TGTGCCAGCAGCTTCGACAGGGGACCTTACAATGAGCAGTTCTTC. It codes for CASSFDRGPYNEQFF.

This chain uses TRBV24-1 with TRBJ2-1; possibly TRBD2 for D (5 bases). CDR1 and CDR2 from the germline V gene are KGHDR and SFDVKD. The V gene lost 4 bases and the J gene lost 3 bases, with 6 bases spanning the gap. The CDR3 loop spans 13 amino acids. CDR3 in DNA: TGTGCCACCAGTGAGCGGGTCTACAATGAGCAGTTCTTC. This codes for CATSERVYNEQFF.

The V gene is TRBV7-6, the J gene TRBJ1-5; 7 positions match TRBD1. V shed 5 bases and J 4 bases; nucleotides not matched to a gene: 2. CDR1 and CDR2 from the germline V gene are SGHVS and FNYEAQ. This CDR3 has 13 amino acids. CDR3 residues: CASSGQENQPQHF. CDR3 DNA: TGTGCCAGCAGCGGACAGGAAAATCAGCCCCAGCATTTT.

The genes are TRBV2 and TRBJ2-5; a possible D gene is TRBD2 (5 bases). Germline assignment: CDR1 SNHLY and CDR2 FYNNEI. Trimming removed 7 bases from V and 7 bases from J, with 16 bases in between. The CDR3 is 13 residues long. The DNA of the CDR3 is TGTGCCAGCATCTTGATAGCGACGGGGACCCAGTACTTC. Its translation: CASILIATGTQYF. Together with reference TRBV2 and TRBJ2-5, the CDR3 gives the full variable domain: EPEVTQTPSHQVTQMGQEVILRCVPISNHLYFYWYRQILGQKVEFLVSFYNNEISEKSEIFDDQFSVERPDGSNFTLKIRSTKLEDSAMYFCASILIATGTQYFGPGTRLLVL.

The rearrangement joins TRBV24-1 to TRBJ2-3; perhaps TRBD1 as D (5 bases). Trimming removed 1 base from V and 5 bases from J, with 12 bases in between. The CDR3 loop spans 15 amino acids. Looked up from germline, CDR1 is KGHDR and CDR2 is SFDVKD. DNA of the CDR3: TGTGCCACCAGTGATTTCGTTCAGGGTGGAGATACGCAGTATTTT. Protein: CATSDFVQGGDTQYF.